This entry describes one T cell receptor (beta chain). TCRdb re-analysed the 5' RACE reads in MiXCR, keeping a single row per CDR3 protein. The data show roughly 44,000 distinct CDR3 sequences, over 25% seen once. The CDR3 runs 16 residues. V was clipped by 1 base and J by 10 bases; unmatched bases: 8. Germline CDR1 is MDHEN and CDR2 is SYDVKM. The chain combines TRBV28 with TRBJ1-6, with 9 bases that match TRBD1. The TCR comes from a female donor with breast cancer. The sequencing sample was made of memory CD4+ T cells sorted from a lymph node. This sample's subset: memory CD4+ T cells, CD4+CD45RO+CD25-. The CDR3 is CASSLSPTGGESPLHF. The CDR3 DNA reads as TGTGCCAGCAGTTTATCCCCTACAGGGGGCGAGTCACCCCTCCACTTT.